This TCR beta chain originates from a study of T cells in Graves' hyperthyroidism and ophthalmopathy. Study context: Peripheral blood was drawn at first diagnosis, prior to all treatment.

This CDR3 is built from 14 residues. Germline V gives CDR1 LNHDA, CDR2 SQIVND (reference sequence). The V end was cut by 6 bases, the J end by 1 base, with 10 bases between. TCR beta CDR3 region amplification was performed from RNA transcripts. Using the HTBI primer set, a first-round RT-PCR was run on the TCR CDR3. Via MiXCR, TCRdb re-called the multiplex PCR reads, giving one row per CDR3 protein. The sample consists of under 250,000 distinct CDR3 sequences, roughly 22% of them appearing once. Fresh peripheral blood, 8 to 10 ml of it, supplied the PBMCs. This sequence was found in a woman aged 40 to 50 with Graves' ophthalmopathy. Sequenced input: blood. The chain employs TRBV19 and TRBJ1-5; D unresolved. CDR3 sequence: CASRSLSSNQPQHF. As DNA, the CDR3 is TGTGCCAGTAGGTCTTTAAGCAGCAATCAGCCCCAGCATTTT.